This record concerns one T cell receptor beta chain sequence. The sample comes from a study of blood T cell repertoires in COVID-19. Study context: Nucleic acid was either cDNA or gDNA, and it came from T cells, B-cell-depleted T cells, or PBMCs.

CDR1 SGHTA and CDR2 FQGNSA come from the germline V gene. With 3 bases removed from V and 6 bases from J, the gap between germline ends came to 10 bases. This CDR3 spans 13 amino acids. Method: immunoSEQ multiplex PCR; TCRdb's copy keeps in-frame clones and lacks some. This repertoire shows around 230,000 clones, approximately 83% found once; its top ten account for approximately 3.5%. The cohort comprised adults aged roughly 18 to 100 years residing in approximately 25 US areas. Cohorts were assigned according to the clinical history that participants reported. The TCR originated in a woman aged 40 to 55 with acute COVID-19. The chain joins TRBV7-2 to TRBJ2-3; D unclear. The sequenced material came from PBMCs or T cells enriched from blood (not recorded which). This chain's CDR3 is CASSFPNLDTQYF. As DNA, the CDR3 is TGTGCCAGCAGCTTCCCTAATTTGGATACGCAGTATTTT.